A selection of T cell receptor beta chains follows, all from one sample in a study of identical twins. From the 5' RACE reads, TCRdb called clonotypes with MiXCR, one entry per CDR3 protein. The data contain about 890,000 distinct CDR3 sequences, approximately 13% of them singletons. These sequences were also reported in another study, on yellow fever vaccine responses in identical twins.

Sequenced: PBMCs. Receptors were obtained from a woman aged 18-29 years in good health. Both conserved end residues are part of each CDR3. Each record gives: D gene, V gene, clone size, J gene, CDR3 protein, CDR3 DNA. D genes are given only for firm matches. Some rows have no size entry. The others give once, few or many, or a class for an expanded clone.

TRBD1	TRBV5-1	NA	TRBJ2-7	CASSQWTGVSYEQYF	TGCGCCAGCAGCCAATGGACAGGGGTGAGCTACGAGCAGTACTTC
TRBD2	TRBV28	once	TRBJ2-7	CASAAGRSYEQYF	TGTGCCAGCGCAGCGGGACGATCCTACGAGCAGTACTTC
NA	TRBV20-1	many	TRBJ1-1	CSARDLFDRLEAFF	TGCAGTGCTAGAGATCTCTTCGATCGTCTCGAAGCTTTCTTT
NA	TRBV28	NA	TRBJ2-5	CASMRRPQETQYF	TGTGCCAGCATGCGCAGGCCGCAAGAGACCCAGTACTTC
NA	TRBV19	NA	TRBJ2-1	CATRPQVMVNEQFF	TGTGCCACCCGTCCACAGGTTATGGTCAATGAGCAGTTCTTC
NA	TRBV7-2	few	TRBJ2-5	CASSGGPTQETQYF	TGTGCCAGCAGCGGGGGTCCGACTCAAGAGACCCAGTACTTC
TRBD2	TRBV27	NA	TRBJ2-3	CASRRAGNTDTQYF	TGTGCCAGCAGACGAGCGGGGAACACAGATACGCAGTATTTT
TRBD2	TRBV20-1	few	TRBJ2-7	CSARRTSGTHVGQYF	TGCAGTGCTAGGCGGACTAGCGGGACCCATGTAGGGCAGTACTTC
TRBD2	TRBV2	NA	TRBJ2-5	CASGSRATSGGHGQETQYF	TGTGCCAGCGGCTCACGGGCGACTAGCGGGGGCCACGGCCAGGAGACCCAGTACTTC
TRBD2	TRBV20-1	many	TRBJ2-1	CSARRGLAGVFNEQFF	TGCAGTGCTAGACGGGGACTAGCGGGAGTTTTTAATGAGCAGTTCTTC
TRBD2	TRBV11-2	NA	TRBJ2-2	CATSQLAGAWGSGELFF	TGTGCCACCAGCCAACTAGCGGGGGCTTGGGGTTCCGGGGAGCTGTTTTTT
NA	TRBV5-1	many	TRBJ2-5	CASSTGSEETQYF	TGCGCCAGCAGCACCGGCTCAGAAGAGACCCAGTACTTC
TRBD2	TRBV6-1	few	TRBJ2-2	CASTLLAGGTGELFF	TGTGCCAGCACCCTACTAGCGGGAGGAACCGGGGAGCTGTTTTTT
NA	TRBV21-1	few	TRBJ1-6	CASRTEINSPLHF	TGTGCCAGCAGGACAGAAATCAATTCACCCCTCCACTTT
TRBD1	TRBV27	many	TRBJ1-1	CASSWGQSNTEAFF	TGTGCCAGCAGTTGGGGACAGTCGAACACTGAAGCTTTCTTT
NA	TRBV6-1	few	TRBJ2-3	CASMKQGRTDTQYF	TGTGCCAGCATGAAACAGGGTCGCACAGATACGCAGTATTTT
TRBD1	TRBV12-3/TRBV12-4	few	TRBJ2-7	CASIPGQGADEQYF	TGTGCCAGCATACCGGGACAGGGGGCAGACGAGCAGTACTTC
TRBD1	TRBV7-2	few	TRBJ2-1	CASSFWSLGLRSGQGVTNEQFF	TGTGCCAGCAGCTTTTGGTCCCTGGGTCTCAGGTCGGGACAGGGGGTAACGAATGAGCAGTTCTTC
NA	TRBV18	NA	TRBJ2-5	CASRPGVQETQYF	TGTGCCAGCCGACCGGGGGTCCAAGAGACCCAGTACTTC
NA	TRBV4-2	NA	TRBJ1-2	CASSQDMNRESGGYTF	TGTGCCAGCAGCCAAGATATGAACAGGGAGTCAGGGGGCTACACCTTC
NA	TRBV28	many	TRBJ1-5	CASSLGQFQPQHF	TGTGCCAGCAGTTTAGGGCAGTTTCAGCCCCAGCATTTT
NA	TRBV12-3/TRBV12-4	NA	TRBJ2-1	CASSLEDNEQFF	TGTGCCAGCAGTTTAGAGGACAATGAGCAGTTCTTC
NA	TRBV4-1	many	TRBJ2-3	CASSPRGSVASTDTQYF	TGCGCCAGCAGCCCCCGGGGGAGCGTTGCTAGCACAGATACGCAGTATTTT
TRBD2	TRBV5-1	NA	TRBJ2-7	CASNPGTSDSYEQYF	TGCGCCAGCAATCCCGGGACTAGCGACTCCTACGAGCAGTACTTC
TRBD1	TRBV7-9	NA	TRBJ1-5	CASSLGSTGISNQPQHF	TGTGCCAGCAGCTTAGGGTCGACAGGGATCAGCAATCAGCCCCAGCATTTT
NA	TRBV5-1	NA	TRBJ1-5	CASSRGGENQPQHF	TGCGCCAGCAGCAGGGGTGGGGAAAATCAGCCCCAGCATTTT
NA	TRBV6-1	few	TRBJ1-3	CASEAGGFGNTIYF	TGTGCCAGCGAGGCCGGGGGGTTCGGAAACACCATATATTTT
TRBD1	TRBV7-3	NA	TRBJ2-7	CASSLTPQGAGEQYF	TGTGCCAGCAGCTTAACCCCACAGGGGGCGGGCGAGCAGTACTTC
NA	TRBV12-3/TRBV12-4	NA	TRBJ1-5	CASSLASHSNQPQHF	TGTGCCAGCAGTTTAGCGTCTCATAGCAATCAGCCCCAGCATTTT
NA	TRBV7-9	many	TRBJ1-1	CASSLFDQANTEAFF	TGTGCCAGCAGCTTATTCGACCAGGCGAACACTGAAGCTTTCTTT
NA	TRBV20-1	many	TRBJ2-2	CSARVPGIGELFF	TGCAGTGCTAGAGTTCCGGGGATTGGGGAGCTGTTTTTT
NA	TRBV16	NA	TRBJ2-7	CASSPVGPGSYEQYF	TGTGCCAGCAGCCCAGTAGGACCAGGATCCTACGAGCAGTACTTC
TRBD2	TRBV11-2	NA	TRBJ2-3	CASSQAGGPNTQYF	TGTGCCAGCAGCCAAGCGGGGGGGCCGAATACGCAGTATTTT
NA	TRBV20-1	few	TRBJ1-1	CSARIWGGRGTEAFF	TGCAGTGCTAGGATTTGGGGGGGCCGGGGCACTGAAGCTTTCTTT
TRBD2	TRBV11-2	few	TRBJ2-1	CASSLVSSGRVVSSYNEQFF	TGTGCCAGCAGCTTAGTCTCTAGCGGGAGGGTGGTGAGCTCCTACAATGAGCAGTTCTTC
TRBD1	TRBV5-1	NA	TRBJ2-1	CASSLAGQRINYNEQFF	TGCGCCAGCAGCTTGGCGGGACAGAGGATTAACTACAATGAGCAGTTCTTC
TRBD2	TRBV11-2	NA	TRBJ2-1	CASSPGGAQRAYNEQFF	TGTGCCAGCAGCCCGGGGGGAGCCCAGAGGGCCTACAATGAGCAGTTCTTC
NA	TRBV20-1	few	TRBJ1-2	CSARIYTELEYGYTF	TGCAGTGCTAGAATATACACGGAGCTGGAGTATGGCTACACCTTC
TRBD2	TRBV2	NA	TRBJ2-1	CASSIPSGRLSVEQFF	TGTGCCAGCAGTATACCAAGCGGGAGATTGTCCGTTGAGCAGTTCTTC